The clone carrying this T cell receptor (beta chain) was observed a handful of times. The antigen remains unidentified. These data originate in a study of cytomegalovirus exposure and HLA in healthy donors. At the level of the study: The same platform was used for the 120 or so validation repertoires as for the 666 first-cohort repertoires, as reported in a later analysis.

It was the approximately 110-subject validation cohort, separate from the roughly 700-subject first cohort, to which the donors belonged. Repertoires were generated with immunoSEQ multiplex PCR, while TCRdb's copy carries only in-frame clones and drops some. This sample has about 120,000 clones, with approximately 87% found just once. Points from the study as a whole: The study labeled around 160 TCR beta chains cytomegalovirus-associated. The majority of TCR sequences were rare, yet some public TCRs appeared in many donors.

The CDR3 has 14 amino acids. Germline CDR1 and CDR2: MNHEY and SVGAGI. Trimming took off 0 bases at V and 2 bases at J, with 7 bases between the two ends. V gene TRBV6-5 combines with J gene TRBJ1-2; no clear D gene. The clonotype comes from a woman in her twenties or thirties in good health and CMV-seronegative. The sample taken for sequencing was PBMCs. CDR3 nucleotides: TGTGCCAGCAGTTACTCGAGGAAGAACTATGGCTACACCTTC. The encoded protein is CASSYSRKNYGYTF.